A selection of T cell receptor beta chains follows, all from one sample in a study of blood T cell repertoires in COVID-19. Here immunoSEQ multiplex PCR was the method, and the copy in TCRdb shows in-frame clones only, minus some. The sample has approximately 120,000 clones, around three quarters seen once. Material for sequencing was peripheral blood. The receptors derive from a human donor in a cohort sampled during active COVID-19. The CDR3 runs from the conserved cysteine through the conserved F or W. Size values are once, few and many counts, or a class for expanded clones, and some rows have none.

CASSRTFTYEQYF	NA	TRBV27	TRBJ2-7
CASREADQETQYF	few	TRBV16	TRBJ2-5
CASSRDRDQPQHF	few	TRBV19	TRBJ1-5
CASSPNLAGTYEQYF	NA	TRBV14	TRBJ2-7
CAYGGEALAGANVLTF	NA	TRBV30	TRBJ2-6
CASSLTPGVYNEQFF	NA	TRBV27	TRBJ2-1
CASSEPLAGGAQYF	NA	TRBV2	TRBJ2-3
CASSFMGQYSNQPQHF	once	TRBV7-2	TRBJ1-5
CASSTDRGQTDTQYF	NA	TRBV2	TRBJ2-3
CASRRRTEAFF	NA	TRBV19	TRBJ1-1
CASRLDGQGAINEKLFF	NA	TRBV5-1	TRBJ1-4
CASSQERGYGGFF	once	TRBV4-1	TRBJ1-4
CASSLGRVQYF	NA	TRBV12-3/TRBV12-4	TRBJ2-7
CASSATGVQNSPLHF	few	TRBV7-9	TRBJ1-6
CAWSVGQGGFGYTF	NA	TRBV30	TRBJ1-2
CASSYRGHVEGNTIYF	NA	TRBV5-6	TRBJ1-3
CAISLGQLYEQYF	NA	TRBV10-3	TRBJ2-7
CASSQGNQPQHF	few	TRBV10-2	TRBJ1-5
CASSLGQGTSYNEQFF	NA	TRBV5-1	TRBJ2-1